This T cell receptor (beta chain) was documented in a study of blood T cells in healthy people across ages. For the second PCR, which ran for about 6 to 11 cycles, a sample-barcoded 5' primer and a J-beta primer mix were used. TCRdb re-derived calls from the 5' RACE reads in MiXCR, one entry per CDR3 protein. The table has under 1,000,000 distinct CDR3 sequences, about 36% seen once. With V trimmed by 0 bases and J by 4 bases, 12 bases remained unmatched. Looked up from germline, CDR1 is ENHRY and CDR2 is SYGVKD. This CDR3 region has 18 residues. This rearrangement joins TRBV10-3 to TRBJ1-1, with 9 bases fitting TRBD1. The source of this sequence is a young man in good health. Sequencing used blood. CDR3 in DNA: TGTGCCATCAGTGAGTCTTATCCGGGACAGGGATCGGGCACTGAAGCTTTCTTT. Protein sequence: CAISESYPGQGSGTEAFF.